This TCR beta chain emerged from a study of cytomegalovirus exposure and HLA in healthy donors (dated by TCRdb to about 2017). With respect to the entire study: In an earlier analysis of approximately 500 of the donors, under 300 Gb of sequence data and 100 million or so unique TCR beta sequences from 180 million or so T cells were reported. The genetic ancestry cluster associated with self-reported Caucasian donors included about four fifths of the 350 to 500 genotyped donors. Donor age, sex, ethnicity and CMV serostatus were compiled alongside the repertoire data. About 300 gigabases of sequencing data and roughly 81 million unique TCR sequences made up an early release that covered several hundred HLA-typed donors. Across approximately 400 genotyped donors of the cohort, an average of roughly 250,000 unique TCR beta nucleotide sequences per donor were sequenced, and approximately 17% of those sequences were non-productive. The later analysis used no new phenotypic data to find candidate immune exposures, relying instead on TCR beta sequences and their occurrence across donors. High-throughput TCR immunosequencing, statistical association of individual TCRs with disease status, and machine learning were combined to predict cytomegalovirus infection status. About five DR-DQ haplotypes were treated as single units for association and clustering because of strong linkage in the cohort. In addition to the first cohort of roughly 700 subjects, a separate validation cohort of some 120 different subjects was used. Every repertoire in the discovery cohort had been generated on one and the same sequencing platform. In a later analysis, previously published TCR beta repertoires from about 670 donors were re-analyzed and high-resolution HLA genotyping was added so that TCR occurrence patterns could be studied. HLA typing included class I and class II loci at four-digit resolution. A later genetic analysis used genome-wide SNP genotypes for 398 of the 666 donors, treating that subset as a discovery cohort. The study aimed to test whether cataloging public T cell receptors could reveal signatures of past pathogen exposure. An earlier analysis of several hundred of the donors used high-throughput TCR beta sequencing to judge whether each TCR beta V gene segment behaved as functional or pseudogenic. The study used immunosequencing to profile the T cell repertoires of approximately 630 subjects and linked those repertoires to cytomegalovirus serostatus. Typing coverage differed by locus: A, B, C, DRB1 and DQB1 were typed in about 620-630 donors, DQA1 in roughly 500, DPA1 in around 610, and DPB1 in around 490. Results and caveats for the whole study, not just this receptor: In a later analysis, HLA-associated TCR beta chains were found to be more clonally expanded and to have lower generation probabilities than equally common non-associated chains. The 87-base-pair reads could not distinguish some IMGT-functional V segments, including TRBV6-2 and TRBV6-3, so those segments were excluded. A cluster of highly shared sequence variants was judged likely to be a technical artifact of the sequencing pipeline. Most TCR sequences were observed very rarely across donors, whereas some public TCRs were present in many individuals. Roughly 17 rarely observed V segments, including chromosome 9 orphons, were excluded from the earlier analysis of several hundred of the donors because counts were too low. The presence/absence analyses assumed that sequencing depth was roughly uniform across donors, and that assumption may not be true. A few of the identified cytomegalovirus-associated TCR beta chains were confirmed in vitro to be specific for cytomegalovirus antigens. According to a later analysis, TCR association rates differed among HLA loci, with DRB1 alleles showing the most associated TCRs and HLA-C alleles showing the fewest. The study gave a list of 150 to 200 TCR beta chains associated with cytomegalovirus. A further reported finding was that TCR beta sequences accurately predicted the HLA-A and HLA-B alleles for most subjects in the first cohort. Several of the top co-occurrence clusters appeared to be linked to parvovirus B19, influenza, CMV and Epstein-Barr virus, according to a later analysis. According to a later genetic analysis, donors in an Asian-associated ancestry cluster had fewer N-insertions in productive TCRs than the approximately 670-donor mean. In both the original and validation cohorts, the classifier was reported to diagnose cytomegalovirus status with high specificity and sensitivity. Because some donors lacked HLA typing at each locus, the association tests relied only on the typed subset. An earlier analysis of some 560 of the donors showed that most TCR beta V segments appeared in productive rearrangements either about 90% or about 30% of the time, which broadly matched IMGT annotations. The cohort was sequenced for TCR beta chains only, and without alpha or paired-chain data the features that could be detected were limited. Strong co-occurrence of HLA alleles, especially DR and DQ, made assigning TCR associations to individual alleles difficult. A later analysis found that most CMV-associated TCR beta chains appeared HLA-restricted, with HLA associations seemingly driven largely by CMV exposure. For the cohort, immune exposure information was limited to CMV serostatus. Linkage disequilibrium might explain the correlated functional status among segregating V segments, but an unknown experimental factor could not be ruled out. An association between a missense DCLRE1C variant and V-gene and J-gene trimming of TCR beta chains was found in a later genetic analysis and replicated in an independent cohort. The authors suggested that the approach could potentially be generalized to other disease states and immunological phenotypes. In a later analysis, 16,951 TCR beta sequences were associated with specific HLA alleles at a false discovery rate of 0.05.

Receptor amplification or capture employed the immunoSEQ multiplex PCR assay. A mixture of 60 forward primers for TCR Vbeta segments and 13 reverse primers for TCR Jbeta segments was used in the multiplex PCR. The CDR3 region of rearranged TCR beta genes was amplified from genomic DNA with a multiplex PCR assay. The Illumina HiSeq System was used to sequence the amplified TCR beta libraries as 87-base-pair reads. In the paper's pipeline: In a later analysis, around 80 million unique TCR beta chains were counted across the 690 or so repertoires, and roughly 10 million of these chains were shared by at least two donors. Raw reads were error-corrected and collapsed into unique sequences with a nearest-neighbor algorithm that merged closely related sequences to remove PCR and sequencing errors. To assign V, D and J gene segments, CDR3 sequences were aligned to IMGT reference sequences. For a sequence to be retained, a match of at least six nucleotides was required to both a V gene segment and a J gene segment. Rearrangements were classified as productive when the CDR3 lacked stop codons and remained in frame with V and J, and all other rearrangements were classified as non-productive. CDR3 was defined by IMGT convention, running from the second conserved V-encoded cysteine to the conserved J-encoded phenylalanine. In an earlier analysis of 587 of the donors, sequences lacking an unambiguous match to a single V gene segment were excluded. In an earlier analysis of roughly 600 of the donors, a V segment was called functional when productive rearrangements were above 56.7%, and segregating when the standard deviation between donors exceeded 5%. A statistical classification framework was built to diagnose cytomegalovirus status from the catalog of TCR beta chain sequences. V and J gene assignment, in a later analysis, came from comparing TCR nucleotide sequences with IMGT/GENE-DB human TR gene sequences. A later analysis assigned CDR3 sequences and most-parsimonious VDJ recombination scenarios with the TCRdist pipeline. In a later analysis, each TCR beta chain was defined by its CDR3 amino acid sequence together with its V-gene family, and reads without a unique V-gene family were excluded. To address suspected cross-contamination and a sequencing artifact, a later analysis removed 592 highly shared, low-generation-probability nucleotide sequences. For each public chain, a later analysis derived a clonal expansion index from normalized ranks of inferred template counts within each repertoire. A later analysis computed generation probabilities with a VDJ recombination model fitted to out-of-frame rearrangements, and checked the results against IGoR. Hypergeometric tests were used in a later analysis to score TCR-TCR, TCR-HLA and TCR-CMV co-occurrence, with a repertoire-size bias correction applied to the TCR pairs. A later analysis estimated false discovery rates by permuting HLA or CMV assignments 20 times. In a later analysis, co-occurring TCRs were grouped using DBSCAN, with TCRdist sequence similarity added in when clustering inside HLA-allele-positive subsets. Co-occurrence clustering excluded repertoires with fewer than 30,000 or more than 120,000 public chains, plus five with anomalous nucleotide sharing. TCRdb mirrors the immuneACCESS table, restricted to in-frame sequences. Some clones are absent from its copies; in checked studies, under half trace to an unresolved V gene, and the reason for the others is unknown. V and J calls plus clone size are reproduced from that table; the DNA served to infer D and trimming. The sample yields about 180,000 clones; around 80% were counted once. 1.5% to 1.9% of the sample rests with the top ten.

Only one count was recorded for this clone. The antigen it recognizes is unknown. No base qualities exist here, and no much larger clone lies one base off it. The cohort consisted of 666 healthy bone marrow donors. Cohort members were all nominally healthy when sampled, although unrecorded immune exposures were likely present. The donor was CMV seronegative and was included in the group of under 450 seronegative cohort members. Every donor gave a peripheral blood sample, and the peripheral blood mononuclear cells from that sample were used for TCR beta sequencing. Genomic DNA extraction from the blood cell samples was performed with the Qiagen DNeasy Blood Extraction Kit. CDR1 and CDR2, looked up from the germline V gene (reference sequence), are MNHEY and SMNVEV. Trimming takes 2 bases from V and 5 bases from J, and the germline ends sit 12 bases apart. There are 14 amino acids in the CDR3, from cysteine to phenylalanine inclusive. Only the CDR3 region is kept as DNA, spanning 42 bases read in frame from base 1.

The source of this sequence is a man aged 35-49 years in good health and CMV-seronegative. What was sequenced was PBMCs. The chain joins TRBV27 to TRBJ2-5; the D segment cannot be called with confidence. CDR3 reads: CASSLGQVRETQYF. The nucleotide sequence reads TGTGCCAGCAGTTTAGGGCAGGTTAGGGAGACCCAGTACTTC.